Presented here are 17 T cell receptor beta chains from one specimen sequenced in a study of T cells in Graves' hyperthyroidism and ophthalmopathy. Template material for amplifying TCR beta CDR3 regions consisted of RNA transcripts. Using the HTBI primer set, a first-round RT-PCR was run on the TCR CDR3. In TCRdb, the multiplex PCR reads were re-called with MiXCR into one record per CDR3 protein. The sample lists fewer than 350,000 distinct CDR3 sequences, 15% to 20% occurring once. The specimen was blood. The receptors stem from a woman aged 40 to 50 with Graves' ophthalmopathy.

This clonotype was counted ten times or more. The chain recombines TRBV28 with TRBJ2-3; 10 nucleotides align to TRBD1. CDR1 and CDR2 from the germline V gene are MDHEN and SYDVKM. V lost 6 bases, J lost 5 bases, and 2 bases stayed unmatched. The CDR3 has 13 residues. CDR3 coding DNA: TGTGCCAGCAGCAGGGACAGGGGAGATACGCAGTATTTT. Its protein product is CASSRDRGDTQYF.

This clonotype was counted at least ten times. The rearrangement uses TRBV11-2 and TRBJ2-5; 9 nucleotides agree with TRBD1. Germline V lookup: CDR1 SGHAT, CDR2 FQNNGV. This CDR3 comprises 16 residues. The V segment lost 4 bases and the J segment 3 bases; nucleotides outside the gene matches: 9. This CDR3 is CASSSPGQGEEETQYF. The CDR3 DNA follows: TGTGCCAGCAGCTCACCGGGACAGGGCGAAGAAGAGACCCAGTACTTC. The full variable domain, completed using reference TRBV11-2 and TRBJ2-5, is EAGVAQSPRYKIIEKRQSVAFWCNPISGHATLYWYQQILGQGPKLLIQFQNNGVVDDSQLPKDRFSAERLKGVDSTLKIQPAKLEDSAVYLCASSSPGQGEEETQYFGPGTRLLVL.

The sample holds many counts of this clonotype. The CDR3 protein is CASSSPQGLVFF. The CDR3, as DNA: TGTGCCAGCAGTTCGCCCCAGGGGTTGGTTTTCTTT. The chain joins TRBV6-5 to TRBJ1-1; a weak D match, TRBD1 (6 bases). Germline CDR1 is MNHEY and CDR2 is SVGAGI. The CDR3 consists of 12 residues. Trimming pared 4 bases from V and 13 bases from J, leaving 16 bases between.

V usage is TRBV6-5 and J usage is TRBJ2-2; no reliable D call. CDR3 size: 15 residues. Germline CDR1 and CDR2: MNHEY and SVGAGI. V lost 3 bases to trimming and J lost 6 bases, with 14 bases between them. CDR3 nucleotides: TGTGCCAGCAGTTATAAGAGAGGATTGGCCGGGGAGCTGTTTTTT. This translates into CASSYKRGLAGELFF.

This clonotype was detected many times. The chain recombines TRBV12-3 or TRBV12-4 with TRBJ2-2, with 7 bases matching TRBD1. The CDR3 has 14 amino acids. The trim removed 5 bases at V and 5 bases at J, leaving 5 bases unmatched. The chain's CDR3 is CASSLQGWTGELFF. CDR3 nucleotide sequence: TGTGCCAGCAGTCTACAGGGGTGGACCGGGGAGCTGTTTTTT.

This clonotype was seen ten or more times. The rearrangement links TRBV5-1 to TRBJ2-5, with 7 bases aligning to TRBD1. The CDR3 extends over 15 amino acids. Trimming removed 4 bases from V and 5 bases from J; junction bases left unmatched: 11. Looked up from germline, CDR1 is SGHRS and CDR2 is YFSETQ. CDR3 region: CASSQTTGSWETQYF. The CDR3 bases are TGCGCCAGCAGCCAAACGACAGGGAGTTGGGAGACCCAGTACTTC.

This clonotype was recorded at least ten times. This CDR3 is CSVSTSGRGRETQYF. DNA for the CDR3: TGCAGTGTCTCGACTAGCGGGAGGGGTCGGGAGACCCAGTACTTC. J is TRBJ2-5 and V is TRBV20-1, with 14 bases identical to TRBD2. The length of the CDR3 is 15 residues. CDR1 is DFQATT and CDR2 is SNEGSKA in the germline V gene (reference sequence). J was trimmed by 5 bases and V by 7 bases; bases with no gene match: 9.

The chain is built from TRBV12-3 or TRBV12-4 and TRBJ2-2; 7 positions agree with TRBD2. The CDR3 is 12 amino acids. With 7 bases clipped from V and 7 bases from J, the junction kept 3 bases outside the gene matches. Written as DNA, the CDR3 is TGTGCCAGCATTTCGGGGGGCGGGGAGCTGTTTTTT. It yields the protein CASISGGGELFF.

This clonotype was picked up many times. V gene TRBV11-2 combines with J gene TRBJ2-7; no clear D. The CDR3 spans 13 residues. Per germline, CDR1 SGHAT and CDR2 FQNNGV. V lost 2 bases to trimming and J lost 5 bases, with 10 bases between them. CDR3 amino acids: CASSLNPPNEQYF. The CDR3, as DNA: TGTGCCAGCAGCTTAAACCCCCCTAACGAGCAGTACTTC.

There are many counts of this clonotype. V and J are TRBV29-1 and TRBJ1-1; maybe TRBD1 (6 bases). The V gene's germline CDR1 is SQVTM and CDR2 ANQGSEA. V shed 7 bases and J shed 0 bases, with 18 bases lying between them. The CDR3 sequence is 15 residues long. CDR3 sequence reads: CSAKIRDTLNTEAFF. The CDR3 nucleotides are TGCAGCGCCAAAATCCGGGACACTCTGAACACTGAAGCTTTCTTT.

This clonotype was detected ten times or more. The CDR3 loop is CSVEETGVLGEQYF. As DNA, the CDR3 is TGCAGCGTTGAAGAGACGGGAGTACTTGGGGAGCAGTACTTC. V gene TRBV29-1 combines with J gene TRBJ2-7; D may be TRBD2 (6 bases). CDR3 size: 14 residues. V was trimmed by 0 bases and J by 7 bases, leaving 16 bases between them. Germline CDR1 SQVTM, CDR2 ANQGSEA.

This clonotype has ten or more counts. The chain combines TRBV18 with TRBJ2-3; the D call may be TRBD1 or TRBD2 (5 bases each). The CDR3 extends over 13 amino acids. Germline CDR1 reads KGHSH; CDR2 reads LQKENI. The ends were cut back, 3 bases at V and 6 bases at J, with 10 bases in the middle. CDR3 amino acids: CASSPGRSDTQYF. As DNA, the CDR3 is TGTGCCAGCTCACCGGGACGATCCGATACGCAGTATTTT.

This clonotype was counted ten times or more. A read error may account for a junction end that differs from germline. The chain carries TRBV27 and TRBJ1-2; D is undetermined. The CDR3 covers 14 residues. Germline V gene lookup returns CDR1 MNHEY and CDR2 SMNVEV (reference sequence). The CDR3 sequence is CASSLSRGNYGHTF. The DNA for the CDR3 is TGTGCCAGCAGTTTATCCAGAGGCAACTATGGCCACACCTTC.

This clonotype was seen a handful of times. The chain couples TRBV4-1 to TRBJ1-5; no clear D. Germline V gene lookup returns CDR1 MGHRA and CDR2 YSYEKL. Deletions cut 1 base from V and 6 bases from J, with 13 bases between. CDR3 size: 15 residues. The CDR3 sequence is CASSQVGQKGQPQHF. Written as DNA, the CDR3 is TGCGCCAGCAGCCAAGTCGGGCAAAAGGGTCAGCCCCAGCATTTT.

There are many counts of this clonotype. The genes are TRBV9 and TRBJ1-5; tentatively, D is TRBD1 (6 bases). Germline values: CDR1 SGDLS, CDR2 YYNGEE. The CDR3 contains 15 residues. V was pared by 3 bases and J by 5 bases, with 15 bases between. The CDR3, as DNA: TGTGCCAGCAGCGCCCAGGGGTTAGGGGATCAGCCCCAGCATTTT. This gives the protein CASSAQGLGDQPQHF.

This clonotype showed up many times. Here the CDR3 DNA reads TGTGCCAGCAGTTACGCCGGGACAGACTACGAGCAGTACTTC. Protein sequence: CASSYAGTDYEQYF. The chain couples TRBV6-2 or TRBV6-3 to TRBJ2-7, with 7 bases lining up with TRBD1. V lost 2 bases, J lost 3 bases, and 4 bases stayed unmatched. CDR1 and CDR2 (germline): MNHEY, SVGEGT. The CDR3 is 14 residues long.

The chain uses TRBV28 and TRBJ2-7; a possible D gene is TRBD2 (6 bases). This CDR3 comprises 15 residues. The ends were cut back, 5 bases at V and 5 bases at J, with 19 bases in the middle. Germline values: CDR1 MDHEN, CDR2 SYDVKM. This CDR3 is CASSATGTFRDEQYF. In DNA, the CDR3 is TGTGCCAGCAGTGCCACCGGGACTTTTCGGGACGAGCAGTACTTC.